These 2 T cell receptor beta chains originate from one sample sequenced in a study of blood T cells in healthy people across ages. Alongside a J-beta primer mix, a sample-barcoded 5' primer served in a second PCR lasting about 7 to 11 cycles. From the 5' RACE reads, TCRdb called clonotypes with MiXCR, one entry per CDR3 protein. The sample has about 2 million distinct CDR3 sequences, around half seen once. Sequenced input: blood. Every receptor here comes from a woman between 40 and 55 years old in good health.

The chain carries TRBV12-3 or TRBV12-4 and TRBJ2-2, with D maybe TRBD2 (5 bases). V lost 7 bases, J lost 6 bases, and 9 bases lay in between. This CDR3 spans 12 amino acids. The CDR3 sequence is CASTTGSGELFF. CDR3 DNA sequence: TGTGCCAGCACTACGGGGTCCGGGGAGCTGTTTTTT.

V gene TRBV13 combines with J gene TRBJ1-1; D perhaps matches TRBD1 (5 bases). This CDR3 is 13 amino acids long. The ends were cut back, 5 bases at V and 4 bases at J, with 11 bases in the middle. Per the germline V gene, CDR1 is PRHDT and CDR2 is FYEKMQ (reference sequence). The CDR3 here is CASSRRGVTEAFF. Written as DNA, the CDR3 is TGTGCCAGCAGCCGACGGGGGGTCACTGAAGCTTTCTTT.